The T cell receptor beta chain described here comes from a study of T cell responses to AZD1222 COVID-19 vaccine. As for this clone: As yet, its antigen is unknown.

The repertoire was sequenced with immunoSEQ multiplex PCR; TCRdb's copy has only in-frame clones and lacks some. The sample lists 100,000 to 150,000 clones, about nine tenths occurring once. The CDR3 loop spans 12 amino acids. The ends were cut back, 4 bases at V and 4 bases at J, with 9 bases in the middle. Looked up from germline, CDR1 is SGHRS and CDR2 is YFSETQ. Study-wide results and caveats: Unmutated variant regions reportedly attract nearly half of all spike-specific TCRs.

The rearrangement uses TRBV5-1 and TRBJ2-7, with D possibly matching TRBD2 (5 bases). The clonotype comes from an adult in good health. The input for sequencing was peripheral blood, taken on day 0 of MenACWY control vaccination. This CDR3 is CASSLGLYEQYF. For the CDR3, the DNA is TGCGCCAGCAGCCTCGGACTGTACGAGCAGTACTTC.